A single TCR beta chain is shown here with its context. This clonotype appeared many times. What this receptor recognizes is not known. Qualities for individual bases were not recorded, and no much larger clone is one base off. This specimen comes from a study of T-cell reconstitution after alpha-beta-depleted transplantation in children listed by TCRdb under 2016. Background on the whole study: The study quantitatively tracked T-cell immune reconstitution after TCRalphabeta/CD19-depleted allogeneic hematopoietic cell transplantation in children using TCR repertoire profiling.

Library prep was done by PCR. Sequencing used an Illumina HiSeq 2500. TCR library preparation used molecular barcoding, with unique molecular identifiers applied to normalize quantification of the TCRbeta repertoire. The raw public reads went through TCRdb reprocessing: fastp at Q25, MiXCR clone calling, in-frame beta chains kept. CDR3 protein duplicates are merged, each entry listing the most common genes and DNA. For this sample the table gives 200,000 to 250,000 distinct CDR3 sequences, of which around 12% were detected only once. Of the sample, approximately 2.4% falls within the top ten clones. The CDR3, from cysteine to phenylalanine, totals 13 residues. Left in the record is the CDR3 DNA by itself, 39 bases read in frame from the first base. Trimming accounts for 6 bases at V and 5 bases at J, while the number of junction bases matched to no gene is 6. CDR1 and CDR2 are drawn from the germline V gene: SQVTM, ANQGSEA.

The rearrangement combines TRBV29-1 with TRBJ2-2; TRBD2 lines up with 7 middle nucleotides. This sequence originates from a human donor who donated a stem cell graft to a child with acute lymphoblastic leukemia. Specimen: PBMCs from the stem cell graft donor, collected from the stem cell graft. The DNA is TGCAGCGTGGGAGGGATTACAACCGGGGAGCTGTTTTTT. Translated, this gives CSVGGITTGELFF.